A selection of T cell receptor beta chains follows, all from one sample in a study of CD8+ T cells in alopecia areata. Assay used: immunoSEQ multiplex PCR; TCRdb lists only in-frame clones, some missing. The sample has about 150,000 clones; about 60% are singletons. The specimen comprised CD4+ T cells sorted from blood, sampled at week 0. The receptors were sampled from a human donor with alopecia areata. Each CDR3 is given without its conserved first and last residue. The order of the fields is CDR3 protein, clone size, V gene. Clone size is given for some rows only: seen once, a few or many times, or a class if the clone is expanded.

ASSLFLGTQY,NA,TRBV7-9
ASSVSPSYEQY,NA,TRBV9
ASSFGPYEQY,few,TRBV5-4
ASRDRGTGELF,few,TRBV6-6
ASSQEALSSYNEQF,few,TRBV4-3
ASSFSAFNEQF,NA,TRBV7-2
ASSEYSYSNQPQH,once,TRBV25-1
ASGTALDGYT,NA,TRBV5-1
ASSLASGEYEQY,NA,TRBV7-2
ASSDPDGSGLETQY,NA,TRBV5-1
ASSLTRSGELF,NA,TRBV14
ASSPIGANEQF,few,TRBV18
AWSVRQGYGYT,few,TRBV30
ASRLTGGTEAF,NA,TRBV11-1
ASSLGGYQETQY,NA,TRBV7-2
ASSFRGDEQF,NA,TRBV7-2
SVGGTQETQY,once,TRBV29-1
ASSPHGTTNTGELF,NA,TRBV9
SVLPGTSGGGTQY,once,TRBV29-1
ASSLTGTTYNEQF,NA,TRBV5-1
ASSGSGQGYTGANVLT,NA,TRBV27
ASSLGPRKDTQY,many,TRBV5-8
ASSVGDGGYQETQY,NA,TRBV9
ASSQISRRPDGSYEQY,NA,TRBV23-1
ASSLYHSNQPQH,many,TRBV27
AGSYRGTGGETQY,few,TRBV2
ASRSLSQNIQY,few,TRBV27
ASSFSTDTQY,NA,TRBV7-9
AWNKEWNTEAF,NA,TRBV30
ASSPAGVTGGTEAF,NA,TRBV25-1
SVGIGRTGELF,few,TRBV29-1
ASSPWRGMGEAF,NA,TRBV7-2
ASSYRVATEAF,few,TRBV6-5
ASSQAPWTSGGAWEETQY,once,TRBV4-3
ASSDGTLYGYT,few,TRBV18
ASSLGPIYEQY,once,TRBV4-1
SVHRTGGAADTQY,few,TRBV29-1
ASSRGRRDTEAF,few,TRBV2
SVEDPSEGVPIDYGYT,NA,TRBV29-1
AIQDSLVQETQY,NA,TRBV28
ASSPEVQGVNEQY,NA,TRBV4-1
ASSVGEAGEQF,NA,TRBV9
ASSAGLGGEQY,few,TRBV2
AISGLAGEETQY,NA,TRBV10-3
AMGGAASYEQY,NA,TRBV10-3
ASSLDRLGQY,NA,TRBV5-4
SSGTDTQY,NA,TRBV29-1
ASSMGLAGAQETQY,NA,TRBV2
ASSLAGADTQY,NA,TRBV11-2
ASSAKQGRDNYGYT,few,TRBV5-5
ASGRMYNEQF,few,TRBV2
ASSPASGANVLT,few,TRBV5-1
SVFPLGLDTEAF,few,TRBV29-1
SVEGAARYGYT,few,TRBV29-1
AWSVGTEQF,NA,TRBV30
ASSEAGTVNQPQH,NA,TRBV5-1